A selection of T cell receptor beta chains follows, all from one sample in a study of T cell changes during pregnancy in multiple sclerosis. Sequenced by immunoSEQ multiplex PCR; TCRdb stores in-frame clones only, minus some. The data contain about 89,000 clones, about 93% of them seen just once; the ten biggest clones take up less than 2%. The sample consisted of peripheral blood, taken after pregnancy. The receptors shown here come from a female donor in good health, enrolled as a control in a pregnancy study. Each CDR3 is given with its conserved first and last residue. D genes are given only for firm matches. Clone size appears in some rows only: once, few, many, or a class for an expanded clone.

len: 14; v_gene: TRBV28; abundance: NA; d_gene: TRBD2; j_gene: TRBJ2-7; CDR3nt: TGTGCCAGCACTAGAGCGGGAGGGCCCTACGAGCAGTACTTC; CDR3aa: CASTRAGGPYEQYF
len: 16; v_gene: TRBV2; abundance: once; d_gene: TRBD2; j_gene: TRBJ2-5; CDR3nt: TGTGCCAGCAACCCCTGGGGACTAGCGGGAGGAGAGACCCAGTACTTC; CDR3aa: CASNPWGLAGGETQYF
len: 13; v_gene: TRBV6-1; abundance: NA; d_gene: NA; j_gene: TRBJ1-4; CDR3nt: TGTGCCACCCTGGACGGACTGGATGAAAAACTGTTTTTT; CDR3aa: CATLDGLDEKLFF
len: 13; v_gene: TRBV29-1; abundance: NA; d_gene: NA; j_gene: TRBJ1-2; CDR3nt: TGCAGCGTCCCAGAGGACAAAGGCGGTGGCTACACCTTC; CDR3aa: CSVPEDKGGGYTF
len: 19; v_gene: TRBV4-1; abundance: once; d_gene: TRBD1; j_gene: TRBJ1-4; CDR3nt: TGCGCCAGCAGCCAAGATTTGGGGGGATCGGGGACAGTCAATGAAAAACTGTTTTTT; CDR3aa: CASSQDLGGSGTVNEKLFF
len: 12; v_gene: TRBV7-9; abundance: NA; d_gene: NA; j_gene: TRBJ2-1; CDR3nt: TGTGCCAGCGCGAGCTCCTACAATGAGCAGTTCTTC; CDR3aa: CASASSYNEQFF
len: 15; v_gene: TRBV5-1; abundance: NA; d_gene: NA; j_gene: TRBJ2-2; CDR3nt: TGCGCCAGCAGCTCCCAGGGGAGGGACACCGGGGAGCTGTTTTTT; CDR3aa: CASSSQGRDTGELFF
len: 14; v_gene: TRBV5-6; abundance: NA; d_gene: NA; j_gene: TRBJ2-3; CDR3nt: TGTGCCAGCAGCTTGGTTACAGGTACAGATACGCAGTATTTT; CDR3aa: CASSLVTGTDTQYF
len: 16; v_gene: TRBV5-4; abundance: NA; d_gene: NA; j_gene: TRBJ2-6; CDR3nt: TGTGCCAGCAGCGGGGCGGGGACGTCTGGGGCCAACGTCCTGACTTTC; CDR3aa: CASSGAGTSGANVLTF
len: 16; v_gene: TRBV5-6; abundance: NA; d_gene: NA; j_gene: TRBJ2-6; CDR3nt: TGTGCCAGCAGCAGACGGACGGGGTCTGGGGCCAACGTCCTGACTTTC; CDR3aa: CASSRRTGSGANVLTF
len: 15; v_gene: TRBV2; abundance: NA; d_gene: NA; j_gene: TRBJ1-5; CDR3nt: TGTGCCAGCATTCAGGGTTTCGGGTCCAATCAGCCCCAGCATTTT; CDR3aa: CASIQGFGSNQPQHF
len: 13; v_gene: TRBV2; abundance: NA; d_gene: NA; j_gene: TRBJ2-1; CDR3nt: TGTGCCGGTTCGACTAGAGGAGACAATGAGCAGTTCTTC; CDR3aa: CAGSTRGDNEQFF
len: 15; v_gene: TRBV18; abundance: NA; d_gene: NA; j_gene: TRBJ1-2; CDR3nt: TGTGCCAGCTCACCAGAGGACAGACTTAACTATGGCTACACCTTC; CDR3aa: CASSPEDRLNYGYTF
len: 16; v_gene: TRBV5-1; abundance: NA; d_gene: TRBD2; j_gene: TRBJ2-1; CDR3nt: TGCGCCAGCAGCTTGGTCGGGGGGTACTCCTACAATGAGCAGTTCTTC; CDR3aa: CASSLVGGYSYNEQFF
len: 14; v_gene: TRBV7-8; abundance: NA; d_gene: NA; j_gene: TRBJ2-7; CDR3nt: TGTGCCAGCAGCTTAGCTCCCAGGTCCTACGAGCAGTACTTC; CDR3aa: CASSLAPRSYEQYF
len: 18; v_gene: TRBV2; abundance: NA; d_gene: TRBD2; j_gene: TRBJ2-7; CDR3nt: TGTGCCAGCGGGTCGCGTGGGTGGGGGACTAGCGGGATCTACGAGCAGTACTTC; CDR3aa: CASGSRGWGTSGIYEQYF
len: 14; v_gene: TRBV4-1; abundance: NA; d_gene: NA; j_gene: TRBJ1-1; CDR3nt: TGCGCCAGCAGCCAAAGGACATCCAACACTGAAGCTTTCTTT; CDR3aa: CASSQRTSNTEAFF
len: 14; v_gene: TRBV18; abundance: few; d_gene: NA; j_gene: TRBJ1-2; CDR3nt: TGTGCCAGCTCACTGGGAGCTTTAAACTATGGCTACACCTTC; CDR3aa: CASSLGALNYGYTF
len: 13; v_gene: TRBV6-1; abundance: NA; d_gene: NA; j_gene: TRBJ1-5; CDR3nt: TGTGCCAGCAGAGACAGTAGCAATCAGCCCCAGCATTTT; CDR3aa: CASRDSSNQPQHF
len: 16; v_gene: TRBV18; abundance: once; d_gene: TRBD1; j_gene: TRBJ1-3; CDR3nt: TGTGCCAGCTCACCACTTGGACAGGGAGGTTCGAACACCATATATTTT; CDR3aa: CASSPLGQGGSNTIYF
len: 15; v_gene: TRBV5-1; abundance: NA; d_gene: TRBD1; j_gene: TRBJ1-2; CDR3nt: TGCGCCAGCAGCCTAAGGGGACAGGGGGCCAGTGGCTACACCTTC; CDR3aa: CASSLRGQGASGYTF
len: 15; v_gene: TRBV9; abundance: NA; d_gene: NA; j_gene: TRBJ1-5; CDR3nt: TGTGCCAGCAGCGTAGACTCAGGCCTCAATCAGCCCCAGCATTTT; CDR3aa: CASSVDSGLNQPQHF
len: 15; v_gene: TRBV2; abundance: NA; d_gene: NA; j_gene: TRBJ2-7; CDR3nt: TGTGCCAGCAGTACGGCGGGACAGAGCTCCTACGAGCAGTACTTC; CDR3aa: CASSTAGQSSYEQYF
len: 15; v_gene: TRBV6-1; abundance: NA; d_gene: TRBD1; j_gene: TRBJ2-7; CDR3nt: TGTGCCAGCAGTGAAGCGCTGGGACAGGGGACCGAGCAGTACTTC; CDR3aa: CASSEALGQGTEQYF
len: 16; v_gene: TRBV7-9; abundance: NA; d_gene: TRBD1; j_gene: TRBJ2-2; CDR3nt: TGTGCCAGCAGCTCAACCGGGACAGGGACCACCGGGGAGCTGTTTTTT; CDR3aa: CASSSTGTGTTGELFF
len: 15; v_gene: TRBV5-1; abundance: NA; d_gene: TRBD2; j_gene: TRBJ2-1; CDR3nt: TGCGCCAGCAGCATTAGCGGGAGGGCTGGCAATGAGCAGTTCTTC; CDR3aa: CASSISGRAGNEQFF
len: 18; v_gene: TRBV4-1; abundance: NA; d_gene: TRBD2; j_gene: TRBJ2-7; CDR3nt: TGCGCCAGCAGCCAAGGTCTCCTTCCGGGACTAGTCGGGGGCGAGCAGTACTTC; CDR3aa: CASSQGLLPGLVGGEQYF
len: 17; v_gene: TRBV2; abundance: NA; d_gene: NA; j_gene: TRBJ2-1; CDR3nt: TGTGCCAGCAGTGAGGACTATCAGCACTCCTCCTACAATGAGCAGTTCTTC; CDR3aa: CASSEDYQHSSYNEQFF
len: 14; v_gene: TRBV25-1; abundance: NA; d_gene: NA; j_gene: TRBJ1-4; CDR3nt: TGTGCCAGCAGTGAAAGTGAGACAAATGAAAAACTGTTTTTT; CDR3aa: CASSESETNEKLFF
len: 13; v_gene: TRBV13; abundance: NA; d_gene: NA; j_gene: TRBJ1-5; CDR3nt: TGTGCCAGCAGCGCCGAGGGCAATCAGCCCCAGCATTTT; CDR3aa: CASSAEGNQPQHF
len: 13; v_gene: TRBV19; abundance: few; d_gene: NA; j_gene: TRBJ2-3; CDR3nt: TGTGCCAGTAGGGTCACTAGCACAGATACGCAGTATTTT; CDR3aa: CASRVTSTDTQYF
len: 15; v_gene: TRBV30; abundance: few; d_gene: TRBD1; j_gene: TRBJ1-1; CDR3nt: TGTGCCTGGAGTCCCCGGACAGGGAGGGACACTGAAGCTTTCTTT; CDR3aa: CAWSPRTGRDTEAFF
len: 19; v_gene: TRBV28; abundance: NA; d_gene: TRBD1; j_gene: TRBJ2-4; CDR3nt: TGTGCCAGCAGTCTCCGGGACAGGGGACGATACCTAGCCAAAAACATTCAGTACTTC; CDR3aa: CASSLRDRGRYLAKNIQYF
len: 17; v_gene: TRBV6-4; abundance: NA; d_gene: TRBD2; j_gene: TRBJ2-1; CDR3nt: TGTGCCAGCAGTGACTACACTAGCGCCCGTTCCTACAATGAGCAGTTCTTC; CDR3aa: CASSDYTSARSYNEQFF
len: 16; v_gene: TRBV19; abundance: NA; d_gene: NA; j_gene: TRBJ2-7; CDR3nt: TGTGCCAGTAGTATAGAAGCGACAGGCCCGAAACGCGAGCAGTACTTC; CDR3aa: CASSIEATGPKREQYF
len: 13; v_gene: TRBV11-3; abundance: NA; d_gene: NA; j_gene: TRBJ2-7; CDR3nt: TGTGCCAGCAGCTTAGATATGGTTTCCGAGCAGTACTTC; CDR3aa: CASSLDMVSEQYF
len: 14; v_gene: TRBV28; abundance: NA; d_gene: TRBD1; j_gene: TRBJ2-1; CDR3nt: TGTGCCAGCAGTTACCGGGACAGAGACAATGAGCAGTTCTTC; CDR3aa: CASSYRDRDNEQFF
len: 16; v_gene: TRBV27; abundance: NA; d_gene: NA; j_gene: TRBJ1-5; CDR3nt: TGTGCCAGCAGTCCAACCCAGGGGACGAATACGCAGCCCCAGCATTTT; CDR3aa: CASSPTQGTNTQPQHF
len: 15; v_gene: TRBV4-1; abundance: NA; d_gene: NA; j_gene: TRBJ2-3; CDR3nt: TGCGCCAGCAGCCAGTACGGGGTCAAGACAGATACGCAGTATTTT; CDR3aa: CASSQYGVKTDTQYF
len: 14; v_gene: TRBV9; abundance: NA; d_gene: TRBD2; j_gene: TRBJ2-7; CDR3nt: TGTGCCAGCAGCGCCGGGACTAGGGACTACGAGCAGTACTTC; CDR3aa: CASSAGTRDYEQYF
len: 15; v_gene: TRBV9; abundance: NA; d_gene: TRBD2; j_gene: TRBJ2-5; CDR3nt: TGTGCCAGCAGGAGGGGAGGGGAGGCGGGAGAGACCCAGTACTTC; CDR3aa: CASRRGGEAGETQYF
len: 12; v_gene: TRBV5-1; abundance: NA; d_gene: NA; j_gene: TRBJ1-2; CDR3nt: TGCGCCAGCAGCTTCGGGGGAGATGGCTACACCTTC; CDR3aa: CASSFGGDGYTF
len: 15; v_gene: TRBV5-1; abundance: NA; d_gene: TRBD2; j_gene: TRBJ2-1; CDR3nt: TGCGCCAGCAGCCCCGGGACTAGCGGATACAATGGGCAGTTCTTC; CDR3aa: CASSPGTSGYNGQFF
len: 13; v_gene: TRBV7-2; abundance: NA; d_gene: NA; j_gene: TRBJ1-1; CDR3nt: TGTGCCAGCAGGTGGGCAGGGGAAACTGAAGCTTTCTTT; CDR3aa: CASRWAGETEAFF
len: 14; v_gene: TRBV9; abundance: NA; d_gene: NA; j_gene: TRBJ2-7; CDR3nt: TGTGCCAGCAGCGTAGGGGGCCTGCTCGGCGAGCAGTACTTC; CDR3aa: CASSVGGLLGEQYF
len: 15; v_gene: TRBV5-1; abundance: NA; d_gene: TRBD1; j_gene: TRBJ1-6; CDR3nt: TGCGCCAGCAGCCCCACGACAGGGAGCAATTCACCCCTCCACTTT; CDR3aa: CASSPTTGSNSPLHF
len: 13; v_gene: TRBV6-5; abundance: NA; d_gene: NA; j_gene: TRBJ2-1; CDR3nt: TGTGCCAGCCGCCGAGACTATTACAATGAGCAGTTCTTC; CDR3aa: CASRRDYYNEQFF
len: 13; v_gene: TRBV10-3; abundance: NA; d_gene: TRBD1; j_gene: TRBJ2-7; CDR3nt: TGTGCCATCGCCGACAGGGGTAGGAACGAGCAGTACTTC; CDR3aa: CAIADRGRNEQYF
len: 16; v_gene: TRBV7-8; abundance: NA; d_gene: NA; j_gene: TRBJ1-5; CDR3nt: TGTGCCAGCAGCCCCCCAACAGGGACTATTAATCAGCCCCAGCATTTT; CDR3aa: CASSPPTGTINQPQHF
len: 14; v_gene: TRBV5-1; abundance: NA; d_gene: TRBD1; j_gene: TRBJ2-1; CDR3nt: TGCGCCAGCCGGGACAGGGGATTCGGAGATGAGCAGTTCTTC; CDR3aa: CASRDRGFGDEQFF
len: 13; v_gene: TRBV25-1; abundance: NA; d_gene: NA; j_gene: TRBJ2-7; CDR3nt: TGTGCCAGCAGTGAACCCACATCGGGCGAGCAGTACTTC; CDR3aa: CASSEPTSGEQYF